This T cell receptor beta chain was observed in a study of T cell responses to AZD1222 COVID-19 vaccine. Study outcomes and limitations: Donors, mostly white British, included more females; clonal diversity was possibly underestimated. Spike was spanned by vaccine-associated CD4 TCRs, which were dominant at 160-218 and 743-854. Spike-specific TCR breadth and depth rose after two AZD1222 doses. It was only a handful of AZD1222 recipients who were seropositive at baseline.

With respect to this clone: Its antigen is unidentified.

Trimming shortened V by 5 bases and J by 3 bases, and 17 bases separated the two germline ends. The CDR3 loop spans 15 amino acids. Germline V CDR1 and CDR2: SGHTA, FQGNSA. Assay: immunoSEQ multiplex PCR; the TCRdb copy retains only in-frame clones and omits some. The sample holds tens of thousands of clones; roughly 89% are singletons and the top ten take approximately 2.6%. The sample was peripheral blood, taken 28 days after the second AZD1222 dose. The chain recombines TRBV7-2 with TRBJ2-7; a possible D gene is TRBD2 (8 bases). The TCR comes from an adult who received the AZD1222 COVID-19 vaccine. The CDR3 coding sequence is TGTGCCAGCAGCACGGGAGGGGGCAGGGGCTACGAGCAGTACTTC. Amino acid sequence: CASSTGGGRGYEQYF. Full variable domain (missing parts from reference TRBV7-2 and TRBJ2-7): GAGVSQSPSNKVTEKGKDVELRCDPISGHTALYWYRQSLGQGLEFLIYFQGNSAPDKSGLPSDRFSAERTGGSVSTLTIQRTQQEDSAVYLCASSTGGGRGYEQYFGPGTRLTVT.